These 27 T cell receptor beta chains were all obtained from the same sample, sequenced in a study of naive and memory T cell subsets. Two oligonucleotides, mixed equimolar, formed the beta constant-region primer covering TRBC1 and TRBC2. Using its own MiXCR run on the UMI-ligation and nested PCR reads, TCRdb lists one record per CDR3 protein. The table lists 75,000 to 85,000 distinct CDR3 sequences, under 15% of them singletons, with 0.9% to 1% in the top ten. Sequenced sample: central memory CD4+ T cells from blood. The receptors derive from a human donor in good health.

This clonotype has a handful of counts. This rearrangement joins TRBV20-1 to TRBJ2-5; D gene ambiguous. The V end was cut by 3 bases, the J end by 4 bases, with 6 bases between. The V gene's germline CDR1 is DFQATT and CDR2 SNEGSKA (reference sequence). This CDR3 has 11 amino acids. CDR3 loop: CSARGLETQYF. CDR3 bases: TGCAGTGCTAGGGGCCTAGAGACCCAGTACTTC.

This clonotype was counted at least ten times. The rearrangement links TRBV14 to TRBJ2-3; no clear D gene. Per the germline V gene, CDR1 is SGHDN and CDR2 is FVKESK. The V end was cut by 2 bases, the J end by 1 base, with 13 bases between. CDR3 size: 16 residues. The CDR3 DNA follows: TGTGCCAGCAGCCAATGGGCTAACGCACGCACAGATACGCAGTATTTT. It is translated as CASSQWANARTDTQYF.

The chain links TRBV20-1 to TRBJ1-1; D gene ambiguous. The germline V gene encodes CDR1 DFQATT and CDR2 SNEGSKA (reference sequence). The V end was cut by 3 bases, the J end by 10 bases, with 9 bases between. The CDR3 spans 10 residues. CDR3 DNA sequence: TGCAGTGCTAGTCAGAGTTTAGCTTTCTTT. Amino acids: CSASQSLAFF.

This rearrangement joins TRBV24-1 to TRBJ2-1; 14 bases fit TRBD2. This CDR3 contains 18 residues. V lost 3 bases to trimming and J lost 3 bases; unmatched junction nucleotides: 6. Germline CDR1 reads KGHDR; CDR2 reads SFDVKD. This CDR3 is CATSDPGLAGGRYNEQFF. DNA for the CDR3: TGTGCCACCAGTGATCCTGGACTAGCGGGAGGCCGCTACAATGAGCAGTTCTTC.

This clonotype was counted between two and nine times. The chain joins TRBV29-1 to TRBJ2-7; the match to TRBD2 covers 8 bases. The ends lost 7 bases at V and 3 bases at J; junction bases unmatched: 11. Germline V gives CDR1 SQVTM, CDR2 ANQGSEA. This CDR3 is built from 14 residues. DNA of the CDR3: TGCAGCGCCACCCTAGCGGGTGGACTCTACGAGCAGTACTTC. It translates to CSATLAGGLYEQYF.

There are a few counts of this clonotype. The chain links TRBV5-1 to TRBJ2-7; D uncertain. This CDR3 contains 11 residues. CDR1 and CDR2 (germline): SGHRS, YFSETQ. Trimming shortened V by 4 bases and J by 4 bases, and 6 bases separated the two germline ends. CDR3 protein: CASSAEYEQYF. The DNA of the CDR3 is TGCGCCAGCAGCGCAGAATACGAGCAGTACTTC.

This clonotype came up many times. This chain links TRBV20-1 with TRBJ2-1; 7 nucleotides match TRBD2. CDR1 and CDR2 from the germline V gene are DFQATT and SNEGSKA (reference sequence). The CDR3 is 16 amino acids. The ends lost 5 bases at V and 1 base at J; junction bases unmatched: 11. CDR3 amino acids: CSASSLAELSYNEQFF. CDR3 in DNA: TGCAGTGCTTCGAGTCTAGCGGAATTGTCCTACAATGAGCAGTTCTTC.

Note on this clonotype: Since a much larger clone is just one base distant, this may be a read error. The DNA for the CDR3 is TGTGCCAGCAGCCGACGTCTGGGACTAGCGGGAGGGAACAATGAGCAGTTCTTC. Residues: CASSRRLGLAGGNNEQFF. The chain joins TRBV3-1 to TRBJ2-1; 16 nucleotides agree with TRBD2. The CDR3 is 18 residues long. V gave up 4 bases and J gave up 5 bases; unmatched junction bases: 8. Germline V gene data show CDR1 as LGHDT and CDR2 as YNNKEL (reference sequence).

This chain uses TRBV5-1 with TRBJ2-1; D is unclear. With 0 bases removed from V and 7 bases from J, the gap between germline ends came to 5 bases. The CDR3 sequence is 12 residues long. Germline V CDR1 and CDR2: SGHRS, YFSETQ. The CDR3 DNA reads as TGCGCCAGCAGCTTGGGCGATAATGAGCAGTTCTTC. It is translated as CASSLGDNEQFF.

The sample holds many counts of this clonotype. V gene TRBV2 combines with J gene TRBJ2-5; D uncertain. The CDR3 is made up of 11 amino acids. CDR1 is SNHLY and CDR2 is FYNNEI in the germline V gene. Trimming stripped 6 bases from V and 6 bases from J, with 8 bases between. Written as DNA, the CDR3 is TGTGCCAGCAGCCCCTCTAAGACCCAGTACTTC. It translates to CASSPSKTQYF.

This clonotype was detected only a few times. The chain carries TRBV3-1 and TRBJ2-1; 8 bases map to TRBD2. Trimming cost V 2 bases and J 5 bases; bases outside gene matches: 8. Per germline, CDR1 LGHDT and CDR2 YNNKEL (reference sequence). The CDR3 is 16 amino acids. The CDR3: CASSQYGGGAHNEQFF. The CDR3 DNA sequence: TGTGCCAGCAGCCAATACGGGGGGGGGGCTCACAATGAGCAGTTCTTC.

This clonotype has at least ten counts. This chain uses TRBV3-1 with TRBJ2-7, with TRBD1 as a possible D gene (6 bases). The CDR3 spans 20 residues. From germline, CDR1 is LGHDT and CDR2 YNNKEL (reference sequence). V lost 7 bases and J 5 bases, leaving 36 bases between the germline ends. The DNA of the CDR3 is TGTGCCAGCAAAAAAAGGGCCCTGTTCCGGTACAGGGCCCAGTGCCACGAGCAGTACTTC. Its protein product is CASKKRALFRYRAQCHEQYF.

By its share, this clonotype is medium-sized. The rearrangement uses TRBV29-1 and TRBJ2-6; D remains unclear. The V and J ends lost 4 bases and 0 bases respectively, with 4 bases between them. Germline values: CDR1 SQVTM, CDR2 ANQGSEA. The CDR3 is 13 residues long. CDR3 coding DNA: TGCAGCGTTGGCAGCTCTGGGGCCAACGTCCTGACTTTC. It specifies CSVGSSGANVLTF.

This clonotype was observed a handful of times. J is TRBJ1-3 and V is TRBV9; 8 positions agree with TRBD1. The germline V gene has CDR1 SGDLS and CDR2 YYNGEE. Unmatched junction bases numbered 14, after V lost 3 bases and J lost 0 bases. The CDR3 runs to 19 residues. The CDR3 reads CASSGEKRTGSFSGNTIYF. Here the CDR3 DNA reads TGTGCCAGCAGCGGAGAGAAAAGGACAGGGTCCTTCTCTGGAAACACCATATATTTT.

This clonotype was observed a few times. The chain employs TRBV5-1 and TRBJ1-3, with D hard to call. Trimming took off 2 bases at V and 1 base at J, with 13 bases between the two ends. Germline CDR1 and CDR2: SGHRS and YFSETQ. The CDR3 spans 16 residues. The DNA of the CDR3 is TGCGCCAGCAGCTTCGGCTCTTCGGGTTCTGGAAACACCATATATTTT. Translating it yields CASSFGSSGSGNTIYF.

The genes are TRBV20-1 and TRBJ2-4, with 8 bases lining up with TRBD2. Germline V gene sequence: CDR1 DFQATT, CDR2 SNEGSKA (reference sequence). This CDR3 is 15 amino acids long. Trimming cost V 6 bases and J 3 bases; bases outside gene matches: 10. Here the CDR3 reads CSAKTGTRGKNIQYF. CDR3 DNA: TGCAGTGCCAAAACCGGGACTAGGGGCAAAAACATTCAGTACTTC.

The chain employs TRBV7-2 and TRBJ2-5; D call uncertain. Trimming removed 5 bases at V and 7 bases at J, with 14 bases between. Germline V gene lookup returns CDR1 SGHTA and CDR2 FQGNSA. The CDR3 length is 13 residues. CDR3 bases: TGTGCCAGCAGCCCCCTGTGGGCCGTGACCCAGTACTTC. It yields the protein CASSPLWAVTQYF.

This clonotype has more than one count but fewer than ten. The chain is built from TRBV29-1 and TRBJ1-2; D is possibly TRBD1 (6 bases). Germline loops: CDR1 SQVTM, CDR2 ANQGSEA. This CDR3 has 12 residues. Trimming removed 1 base from V and 9 bases from J, with 12 bases in between. The CDR3 loop reads CSVEGQALRYTF. CDR3 nucleotide sequence: TGCAGCGTTGAAGGACAGGCATTACGCTACACCTTC.

This clonotype has ten or more counts. This chain uses TRBV24-1 with TRBJ2-1; the D gene could be TRBD1 or TRBD2 (5 bases each). This CDR3 has 13 amino acids. The V end lost 4 bases, the J end lost 12 bases, and 15 bases lay between the germline ends. Germline V CDR1 and CDR2: KGHDR, SFDVKD. The CDR3 loop reads CATSEAGRSSQFF. CDR3 in DNA: TGTGCCACCAGTGAGGCAGGGAGATCGTCGCAGTTCTTC.

This clonotype appeared a few times. This sequence joins TRBV7-2 and TRBJ1-1; D is perhaps TRBD1 (6 bases). V was trimmed by 5 bases and J by 11 bases, leaving 24 bases between them. Germline V lookup: CDR1 SGHTA, CDR2 FQGNSA. The CDR3 is 15 residues long. CDR3 sequence (DNA): TGTGCCAGCAGCCCAAGGGGGGTGGAAAGGGATCGGGCTTTCTTT. Amino acids: CASSPRGVERDRAFF.

This clonotype was detected ten times or more. The rearrangement uses TRBV2 and TRBJ2-5; TRBD2 might be the D (5 bases). The germline gives CDR1 SNHLY, CDR2 FYNNEI. Trimming pared 3 bases from V and 6 bases from J, leaving 14 bases between. This CDR3 has 14 amino acids. In DNA, the CDR3 is TGTGCCAGCAGTGATTCTGAGGGAAGGAAGACCCAGTACTTC. Residues: CASSDSEGRKTQYF.

In regard to this clonotype: A much bigger clone sits one base away, suggesting this may be a read error. The rearrangement uses TRBV20-1 and TRBJ2-7; 8 bases map to TRBD2. The trim removed 6 bases at V and 3 bases at J, leaving 13 bases unmatched. Germline lookup yields CDR1 DFQATT and CDR2 SNEGSKA (reference sequence). This CDR3 has 15 residues. The CDR3 region is CSADPQRGRIYEQYF. CDR3 bases: TGCAGTGCCGACCCTCAGCGGGGGAGGATCTACGAGCAGTACTTC.

The chain links TRBV9 to TRBJ1-1; D gene uncertain. This CDR3 spans 14 amino acids. Germline CDR1 is SGDLS and CDR2 is YYNGEE. V was cut by 0 bases and J by 2 bases, with 8 bases left in between. CDR3 loop: CASSVVPENTEAFF. The CDR3 coding sequence is TGTGCCAGCAGCGTAGTTCCGGAAAACACTGAAGCTTTCTTT.

This clonotype came up a few times. The rearrangement joins TRBV5-1 to TRBJ2-7; D perhaps matches TRBD2 (5 bases). The V gene lost 4 bases and the J gene lost 1 base, with 12 bases spanning the gap. This CDR3 contains 14 residues. CDR1 is SGHRS and CDR2 is YFSETQ in the germline V gene. The CDR3 loop is CASSPRTESYEQYF. DNA for the CDR3: TGCGCCAGCAGCCCGAGGACTGAATCCTACGAGCAGTACTTC.

The chain employs TRBV2 and TRBJ1-6; TRBD1 might be the D (6 bases). In germline, CDR1 is SNHLY, CDR2 FYNNEI. Between the trimmed V and J ends, which lost 2 bases and 10 bases, there was a span of 18 bases. This CDR3 has 16 residues. CDR3 sequence (DNA): TGTGCCAGCAGTGAACAGTCAGGGGAGATTGGGTCACCCCTCCACTTT. This sequence encodes CASSEQSGEIGSPLHF. Complete variable domain (other parts from reference TRBV2 and TRBJ1-6): EPEVTQTPSHQVTQMGQEVILRCVPISNHLYFYWYRQILGQKVEFLVSFYNNEISEKSEIFDDQFSVERPDGSNFTLKIRSTKLEDSAMYFCASSEQSGEIGSPLHFGNGTRLTVT.

This clonotype appeared a few times. The chain couples TRBV15 to TRBJ2-7; D remains ambiguous. The CDR3 contains 15 residues. Trimming cost V 3 bases and J 5 bases, with 17 bases left between them. Germline CDR1 reads LNHNV; CDR2 reads YYDKDF (reference sequence). The CDR3 loop is CATSRGSSGRDEQYF. CDR3 DNA sequence: TGTGCCACCAGCAGGGGTTCTAGTGGGCGCGACGAGCAGTACTTC.

The chain carries TRBV6-2 or TRBV6-3 and TRBJ2-1, with 8 bases aligning to TRBD1. CDR3 length: 13 residues. V dropped 5 bases and J dropped 8; count of bases not matched to a gene: 5. The V gene's germline CDR1 is MNHEY and CDR2 SVGEGT. CDR3 loop: CASSGTGSHEQFF. The CDR3 bases are TGTGCCAGCAGTGGGACAGGTTCCCATGAGCAGTTCTTC.